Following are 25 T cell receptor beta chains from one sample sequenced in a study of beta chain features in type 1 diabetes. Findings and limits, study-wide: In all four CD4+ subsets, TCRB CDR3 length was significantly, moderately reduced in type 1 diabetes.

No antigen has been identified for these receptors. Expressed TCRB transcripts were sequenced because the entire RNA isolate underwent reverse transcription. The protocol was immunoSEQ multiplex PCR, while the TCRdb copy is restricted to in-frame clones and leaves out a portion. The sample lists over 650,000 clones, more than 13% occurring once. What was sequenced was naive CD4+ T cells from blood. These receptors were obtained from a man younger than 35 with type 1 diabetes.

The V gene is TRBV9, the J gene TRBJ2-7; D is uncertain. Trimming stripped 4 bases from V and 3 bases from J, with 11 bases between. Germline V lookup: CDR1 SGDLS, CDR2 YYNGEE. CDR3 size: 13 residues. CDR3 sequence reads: CASSPHTSYEQYF. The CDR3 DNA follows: TGTGCCAGCAGCCCTCATACCAGCTACGAGCAGTACTTC.

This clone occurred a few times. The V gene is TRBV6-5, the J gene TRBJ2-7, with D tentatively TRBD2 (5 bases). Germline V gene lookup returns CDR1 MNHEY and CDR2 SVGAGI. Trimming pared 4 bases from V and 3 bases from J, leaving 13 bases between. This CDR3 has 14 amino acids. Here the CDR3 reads CASSLVEGGYEQYF. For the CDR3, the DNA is TGTGCCAGCAGTTTAGTAGAGGGTGGCTACGAGCAGTACTTC.

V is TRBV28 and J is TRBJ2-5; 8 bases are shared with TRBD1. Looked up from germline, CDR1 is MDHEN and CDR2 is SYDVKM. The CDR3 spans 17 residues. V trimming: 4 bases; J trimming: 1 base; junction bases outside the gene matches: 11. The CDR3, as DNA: TGTGCCAGCAGTTCCCCCGGACAGGGAAAGCTCCAAGAGACCCAGTACTTC. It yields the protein CASSSPGQGKLQETQYF.

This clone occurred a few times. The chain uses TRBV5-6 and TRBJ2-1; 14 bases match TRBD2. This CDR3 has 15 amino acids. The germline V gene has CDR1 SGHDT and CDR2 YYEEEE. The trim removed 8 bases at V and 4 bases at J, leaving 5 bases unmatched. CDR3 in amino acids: CASRTSGRMYNEQFF. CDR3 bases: TGTGCCAGTAGGACTAGCGGGAGGATGTACAATGAGCAGTTCTTC.

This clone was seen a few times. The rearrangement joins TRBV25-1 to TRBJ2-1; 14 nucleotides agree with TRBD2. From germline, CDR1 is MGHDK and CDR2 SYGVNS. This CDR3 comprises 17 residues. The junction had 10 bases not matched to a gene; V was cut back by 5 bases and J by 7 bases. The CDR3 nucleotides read TGTGCCAGCAGTCCTCAACCCGGGACTAGCGGGGGAAATGAGCAGTTCTTC. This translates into CASSPQPGTSGGNEQFF.

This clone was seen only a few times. The CDR3 DNA reads as TGTGCCAGCATCCGGGCCGGGGAGTTGGCCCAGTACTTC. It yields the protein CASIRAGELAQYF. V and J are TRBV6-6 and TRBJ2-5; perhaps TRBD2 as D (5 bases). CDR1 is MNHNY and CDR2 is SVGAGI in the germline V gene (reference sequence). Trimming removed 7 bases from V and 9 bases from J, with 18 bases in between. This CDR3 has 13 amino acids.

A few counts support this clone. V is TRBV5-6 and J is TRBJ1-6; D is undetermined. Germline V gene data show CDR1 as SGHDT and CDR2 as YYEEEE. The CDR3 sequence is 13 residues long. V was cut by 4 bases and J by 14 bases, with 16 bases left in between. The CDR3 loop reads CASSTGPGRALHF. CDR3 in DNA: TGTGCCAGCAGCACCGGACCGGGTCGGGCCCTCCACTTT.

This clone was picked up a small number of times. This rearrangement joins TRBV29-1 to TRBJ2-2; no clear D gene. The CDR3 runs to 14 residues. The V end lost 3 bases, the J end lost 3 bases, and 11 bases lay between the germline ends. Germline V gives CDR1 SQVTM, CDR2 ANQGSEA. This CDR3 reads CSVDEDAYTGELFF. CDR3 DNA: TGCAGCGTTGATGAGGACGCCTACACCGGGGAGCTGTTTTTT.

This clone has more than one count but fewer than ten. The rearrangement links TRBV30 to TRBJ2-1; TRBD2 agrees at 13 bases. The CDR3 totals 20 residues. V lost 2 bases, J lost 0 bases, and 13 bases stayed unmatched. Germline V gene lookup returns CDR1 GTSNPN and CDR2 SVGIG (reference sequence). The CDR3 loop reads CAWSRTRTSGGRSSYNEQFF. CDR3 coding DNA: TGTGCCTGGAGTAGGACCAGGACTAGCGGGGGTCGGAGCTCCTACAATGAGCAGTTCTTC.

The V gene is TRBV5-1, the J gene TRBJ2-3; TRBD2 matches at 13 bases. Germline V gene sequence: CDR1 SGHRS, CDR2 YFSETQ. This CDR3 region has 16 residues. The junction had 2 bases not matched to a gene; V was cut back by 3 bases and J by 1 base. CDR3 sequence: CASSSGLAGRTDTQYF. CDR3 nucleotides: TGCGCCAGCAGCTCGGGACTAGCGGGACGCACAGATACGCAGTATTTT. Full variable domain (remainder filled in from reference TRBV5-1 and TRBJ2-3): KAGVTQTPRYLIKTRGQQVTLSCSPISGHRSVSWYQQTPGQGLQFLFEYFSETQRNKGNFPGRFSGRQFSNSRSEMNVSTLELGDSALYLCASSSGLAGRTDTQYFGPGTRLTVL.

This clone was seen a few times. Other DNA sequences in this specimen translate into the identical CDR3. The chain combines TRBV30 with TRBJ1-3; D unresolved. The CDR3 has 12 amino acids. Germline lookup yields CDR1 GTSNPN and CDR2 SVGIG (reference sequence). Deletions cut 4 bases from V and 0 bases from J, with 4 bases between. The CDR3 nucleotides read TGTGCCTGGACAAGCTCTGGAAACACCATATATTTT. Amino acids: CAWTSSGNTIYF. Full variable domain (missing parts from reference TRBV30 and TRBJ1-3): SQTIHQWPATLVQPVGSPLSLECTVEGTSNPNLYWYRQAAGRGLQLLFYSVGIGQISSEVPQNLSASRPQDRQFILSSKKLLLSDSGFYLCAWTSSGNTIYFGEGSWLTVV.

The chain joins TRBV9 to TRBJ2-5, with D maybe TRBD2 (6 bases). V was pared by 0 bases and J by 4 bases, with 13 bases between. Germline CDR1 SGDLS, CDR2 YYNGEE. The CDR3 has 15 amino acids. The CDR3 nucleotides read TGTGCCAGCAGCGTAGGCATTGGACTATTAGAGACCCAGTACTTC. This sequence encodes CASSVGIGLLETQYF.

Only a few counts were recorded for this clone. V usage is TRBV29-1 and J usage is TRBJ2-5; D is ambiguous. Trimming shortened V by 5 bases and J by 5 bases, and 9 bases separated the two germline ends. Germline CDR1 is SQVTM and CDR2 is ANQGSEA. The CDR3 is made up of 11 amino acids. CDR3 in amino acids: CSVLPTETQYF. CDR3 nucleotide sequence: TGCAGCGTTCTCCCCACGGAGACCCAGTACTTC.

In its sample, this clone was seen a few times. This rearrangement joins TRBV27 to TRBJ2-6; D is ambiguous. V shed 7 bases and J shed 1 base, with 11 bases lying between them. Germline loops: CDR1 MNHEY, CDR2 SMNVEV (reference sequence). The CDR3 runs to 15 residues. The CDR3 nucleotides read TGTGCCAGCACCGACCCGGCGTCTGGGGCCAACGTCCTGACTTTC. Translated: CASTDPASGANVLTF.

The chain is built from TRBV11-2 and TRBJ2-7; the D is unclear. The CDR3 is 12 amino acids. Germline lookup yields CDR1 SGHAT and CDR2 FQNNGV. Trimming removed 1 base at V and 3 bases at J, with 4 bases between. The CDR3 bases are TGTGCCAGCAGCTTAGCACGCTACGAGCAGTACTTC. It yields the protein CASSLARYEQYF.

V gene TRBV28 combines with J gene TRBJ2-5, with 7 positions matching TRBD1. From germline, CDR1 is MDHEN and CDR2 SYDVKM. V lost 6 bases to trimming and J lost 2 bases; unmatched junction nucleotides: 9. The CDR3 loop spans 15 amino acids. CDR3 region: CASSNDRVPQETQYF. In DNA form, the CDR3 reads TGTGCCAGCAGCAACGACAGGGTCCCACAAGAGACCCAGTACTTC.

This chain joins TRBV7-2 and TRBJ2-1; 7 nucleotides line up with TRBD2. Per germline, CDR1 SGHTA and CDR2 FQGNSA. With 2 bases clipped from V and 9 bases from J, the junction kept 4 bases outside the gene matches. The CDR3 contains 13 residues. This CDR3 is CASSLILAVEQFF. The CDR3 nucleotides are TGTGCCAGCAGCTTAATTCTAGCGGTTGAGCAGTTCTTC.

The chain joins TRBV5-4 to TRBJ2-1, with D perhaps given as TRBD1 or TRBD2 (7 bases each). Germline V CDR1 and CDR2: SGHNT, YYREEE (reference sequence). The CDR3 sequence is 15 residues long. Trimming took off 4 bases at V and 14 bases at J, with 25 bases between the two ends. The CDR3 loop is CASSTGTDGMSGKFF. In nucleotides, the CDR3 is TGTGCCAGCAGCACCGGGACAGACGGAATGAGCGGGAAGTTCTTC.

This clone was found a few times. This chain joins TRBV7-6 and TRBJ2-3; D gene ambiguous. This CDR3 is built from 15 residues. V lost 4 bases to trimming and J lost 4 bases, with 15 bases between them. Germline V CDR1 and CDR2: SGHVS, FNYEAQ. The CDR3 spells CASSYFIKAADTQYF. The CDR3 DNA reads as TGTGCCAGCAGCTACTTCATAAAGGCGGCAGATACGCAGTATTTT.

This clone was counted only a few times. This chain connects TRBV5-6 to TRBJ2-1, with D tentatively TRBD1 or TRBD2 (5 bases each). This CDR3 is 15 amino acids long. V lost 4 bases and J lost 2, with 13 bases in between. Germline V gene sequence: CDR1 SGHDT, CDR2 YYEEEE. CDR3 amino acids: CASSLPGRPYNEQFF. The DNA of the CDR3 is TGTGCCAGCAGCCTTCCGGGACGGCCCTACAATGAGCAGTTCTTC.

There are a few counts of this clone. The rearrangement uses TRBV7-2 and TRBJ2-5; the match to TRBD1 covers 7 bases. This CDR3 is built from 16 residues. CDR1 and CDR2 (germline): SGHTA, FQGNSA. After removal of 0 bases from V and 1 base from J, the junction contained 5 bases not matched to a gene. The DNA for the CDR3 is TGTGCCAGCAGCTTAGCATCCGGACAGGCCCAAGAGACCCAGTACTTC. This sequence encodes CASSLASGQAQETQYF.

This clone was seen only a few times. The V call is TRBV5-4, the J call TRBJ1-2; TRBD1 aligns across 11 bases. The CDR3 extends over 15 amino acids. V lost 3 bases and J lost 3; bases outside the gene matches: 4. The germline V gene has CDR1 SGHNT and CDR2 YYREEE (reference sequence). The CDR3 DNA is TGTGCCAGCAGCTCCGGACAGGGGGCCTACTATGGCTACACCTTC. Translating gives CASSSGQGAYYGYTF.

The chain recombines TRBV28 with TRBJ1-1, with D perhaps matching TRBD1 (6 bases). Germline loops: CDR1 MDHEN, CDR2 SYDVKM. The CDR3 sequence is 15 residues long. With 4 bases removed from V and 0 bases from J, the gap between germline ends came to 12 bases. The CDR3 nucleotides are TGTGCCAGCAGTTCGCCGGGACACCTGAACACTGAAGCTTTCTTT. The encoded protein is CASSSPGHLNTEAFF. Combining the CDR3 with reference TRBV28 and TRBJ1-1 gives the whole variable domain DVKVTQSSRYLVKRTGEKVFLECVQDMDHENMFWYRQDPGLGLRLIYFSYDVKMKEKGDIPEGYSVSREKKERFSLILESASTNQTSMYLCASSSPGHLNTEAFFGQGTRLTVV.

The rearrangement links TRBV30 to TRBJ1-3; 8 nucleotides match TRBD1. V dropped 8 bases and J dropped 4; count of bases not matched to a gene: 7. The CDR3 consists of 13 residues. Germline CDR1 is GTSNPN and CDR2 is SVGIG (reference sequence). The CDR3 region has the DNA TGTGCCGTTACGACAGGGGCCGGAAACACCATATATTTT. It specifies CAVTTGAGNTIYF.

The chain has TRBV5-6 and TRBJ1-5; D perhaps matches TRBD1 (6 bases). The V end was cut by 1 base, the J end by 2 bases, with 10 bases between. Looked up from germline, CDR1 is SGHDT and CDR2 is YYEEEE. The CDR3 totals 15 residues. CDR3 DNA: TGTGCCAGCAGCTTGACAGGGTATGGCAATCAGCCCCAGCATTTT. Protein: CASSLTGYGNQPQHF.